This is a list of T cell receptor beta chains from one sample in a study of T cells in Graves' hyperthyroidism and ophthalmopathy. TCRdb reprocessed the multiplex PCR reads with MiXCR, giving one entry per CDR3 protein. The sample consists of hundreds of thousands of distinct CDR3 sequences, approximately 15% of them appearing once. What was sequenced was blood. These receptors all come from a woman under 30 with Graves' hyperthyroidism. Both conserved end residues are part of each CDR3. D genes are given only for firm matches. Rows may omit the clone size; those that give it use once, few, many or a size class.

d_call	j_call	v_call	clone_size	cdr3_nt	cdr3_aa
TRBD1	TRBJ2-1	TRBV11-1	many	TGTGCCAGCAGCTTAGATTTCGGGGACAGGGGGCAGTTCTTC	CASSLDFGDRGQFF
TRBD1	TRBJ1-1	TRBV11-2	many	TGTGCCAGCAGCCTCCCGCGACAGGGGTTCACTGAAGCTTTCTTT	CASSLPRQGFTEAFF
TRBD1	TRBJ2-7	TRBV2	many	TGTGCCAGCATGAACCGGGACAGGATCTACGAGCAGTACTTC	CASMNRDRIYEQYF
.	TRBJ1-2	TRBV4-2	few	TGTGCCAGCAGCCCCCAGGGAGTTGGGGGCTACACCTTC	CASSPQGVGGYTF
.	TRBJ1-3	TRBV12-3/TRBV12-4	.	TGTGCCAGCAGTACAGGCTACCGGGCCTATTTT	CASSTGYRAYF
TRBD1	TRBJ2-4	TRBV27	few	TGTGCCAGCAGTTTATGGGACCCGGGACAGGGTAGGAAGGCCAAAAACATTCAGTACTTC	CASSLWDPGQGRKAKNIQYF
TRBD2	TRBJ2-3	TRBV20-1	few	TGCAGTGCTAGTAGTCTAGCGGGAACAGATACGCAGTATTTT	CSASSLAGTDTQYF
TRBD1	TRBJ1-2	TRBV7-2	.	TGTGCCAGCAGCTTAGTGGGACAGGGGGCTTTTGGCTACACCTTC	CASSLVGQGAFGYTF
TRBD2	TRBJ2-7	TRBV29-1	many	TGCAGCGTTGCCCCTTTAGCGGGAGGGCTTACGGCCTACGAGCAGTACTTC	CSVAPLAGGLTAYEQYF
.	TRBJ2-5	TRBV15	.	TGTGCCACCAGCGGGGGTTCCGTAGGCCAAGAGACCCAGTACTTC	CATSGGSVGQETQYF
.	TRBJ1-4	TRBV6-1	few	TGTGCCAGCAGTCGGATTAGAACAGCTTCAACTAATGAAAAACTGTTTTTT	CASSRIRTASTNEKLFF
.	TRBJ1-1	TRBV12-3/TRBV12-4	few	TGTGCCAGCAGTTTACATGTGGAGATGAACACTGAAGCTTTCTTT	CASSLHVEMNTEAFF
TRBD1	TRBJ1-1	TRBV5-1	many	TGCGCCAGCAGTGGTCGGACAGGGGCCTCGAGCACTGAAGCTTTCTTT	CASSGRTGASSTEAFF
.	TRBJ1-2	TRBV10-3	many	TGTGCCATCAGTAGTACGGGCGAGAACTATGGCTACACCTTC	CAISSTGENYGYTF
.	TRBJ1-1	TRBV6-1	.	TGTGCCAGCAGTGAAAGAAGACGGGTTGAAGCTTTCTTT	CASSERRRVEAFF
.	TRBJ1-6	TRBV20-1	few	TGCAGTGCCCCCGGAGAGGGGGATAATTCACCCCTCCACTTT	CSAPGEGDNSPLHF
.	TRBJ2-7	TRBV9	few	TGTGCCAGCAGCGGGGGGGACAGCCTCTCCTACGAGCAGTACTTC	CASSGGDSLSYEQYF
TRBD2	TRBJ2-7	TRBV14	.	TGTGCCAGCAGCCCTGGACTAGCGGGGGGAAGCTCCTACGAGCAGTACTTC	CASSPGLAGGSSYEQYF
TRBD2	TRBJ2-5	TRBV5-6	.	TGTGCCAGCAGCCTCTGGGTAGCGGGAGAACAAGAGACCCAGTACTTC	CASSLWVAGEQETQYF
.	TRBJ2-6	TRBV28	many	TGTGCCAGCAGACCCCGCGGCTCTGGGGCCAACGTCCTGACTTTC	CASRPRGSGANVLTF
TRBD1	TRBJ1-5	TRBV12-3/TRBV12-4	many	TGTGCCAGCAGGACGACAGGGCAGCACAATCAGCCCCAGCATTTT	CASRTTGQHNQPQHF
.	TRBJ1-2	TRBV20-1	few	TGCAGTGCTAACGGCCCAAACTATGGCTACACCTTC	CSANGPNYGYTF
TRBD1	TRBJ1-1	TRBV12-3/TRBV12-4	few	TGTGCCAGCAGTCGAAGGACAGGGAGAAACACTGAAGCTTTCTTT	CASSRRTGRNTEAFF
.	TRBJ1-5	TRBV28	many	TGTGCCAGCAGCATTGACAGACCTAATCAGCCCCAGCATTTT	CASSIDRPNQPQHF
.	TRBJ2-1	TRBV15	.	TGTGCCACCAGCAGAGATGGCACTCCCACTTACAATGAGCAGTTCTTC	CATSRDGTPTYNEQFF
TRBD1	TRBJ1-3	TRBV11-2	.	TGTGCCAGCAGCTGGGGACAGGAAACGTTTAGGAACACCATATATTTT	CASSWGQETFRNTIYF
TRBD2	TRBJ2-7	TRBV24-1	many	TGTGCCACCAGTGATCCGGGACTAGCGGGAGCTCACGAGCAGTACTTC	CATSDPGLAGAHEQYF
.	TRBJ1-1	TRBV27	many	TGTGCCAGCAGTTGGCAGGGGAACACTGAAGCTTTCTTT	CASSWQGNTEAFF
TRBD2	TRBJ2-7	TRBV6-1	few	TGTGCCAGCAGTGTCCTAGCGGGAGGGTCCTACGAGCAGTACTTC	CASSVLAGGSYEQYF
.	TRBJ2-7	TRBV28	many	TGTGCCAGCAGTTGGGTTTTGGGGGGCTACGAGCAGTACTTC	CASSWVLGGYEQYF
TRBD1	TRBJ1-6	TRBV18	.	TGTGCCAGCTCACCACCTAGACAGGGGAGCTCCTATAATTCACCCCTCCACTTT	CASSPPRQGSSYNSPLHF
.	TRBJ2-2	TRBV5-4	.	TGTGCCAGCAGCTTCGGGTTAAGGGACACCGGGGAGCTGTTTTTT	CASSFGLRDTGELFF
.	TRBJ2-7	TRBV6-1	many	TGTGCCAGCAGTGGTGGGGGGGCACCCTACGAGCAGTACTTC	CASSGGGAPYEQYF
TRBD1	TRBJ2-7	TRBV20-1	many	TGCAGTGCAAACCGGGACAGATACGAGCAGTACTTC	CSANRDRYEQYF
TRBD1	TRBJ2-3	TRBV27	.	TGTGCCAGCAGTGCGCGACAGGGGGCCCGGACAGATACGCAGTATTTT	CASSARQGARTDTQYF
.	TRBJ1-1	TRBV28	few	TGTGCCAGCAGTTCCGGACCTGAAGCTTTCTTT	CASSSGPEAFF
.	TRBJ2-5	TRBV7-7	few	TGTGCTAGCAGCTCGCAGCTATTCGCCCAAGAGACCCAGTACTTC	CASSSQLFAQETQYF
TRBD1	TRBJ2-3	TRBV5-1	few	TGCGCCAGCAGCCTAAGGACAGGGAGCCCAGATACGCAGTATTTT	CASSLRTGSPDTQYF
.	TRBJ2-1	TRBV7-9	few	TGTGCCAGCAGCAGCCCACGTGAGCAGTTCTTC	CASSSPREQFF
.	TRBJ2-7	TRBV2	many	TGTGCCAGCAATCGGGGGGACAGAGCCTCCTACGAGCAGTACTTC	CASNRGDRASYEQYF
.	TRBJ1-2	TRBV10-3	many	TGTGCCATCAGTGAGTCGAATCTCAGTCACGGCTACACCTTC	CAISESNLSHGYTF
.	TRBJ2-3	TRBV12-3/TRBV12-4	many	TGTGCCAGCATCCCGGGGACCGCTGATACGCAGTATTTT	CASIPGTADTQYF
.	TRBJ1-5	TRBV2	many	TGTGCCAGCAGTGAATCAGGCATCTATAGCAATCAGCCCCAGCATTTT	CASSESGIYSNQPQHF
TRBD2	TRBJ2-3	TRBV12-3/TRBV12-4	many	TGTGCCAGCAGACTACGGACTAGCGGGGGGGCGAAAGATACGCAGTATTTT	CASRLRTSGGAKDTQYF
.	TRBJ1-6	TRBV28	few	TGTGCCAGCAGTCCACCTCGTTTACAGGGAGTCTATTCACCCCTCCACTTT	CASSPPRLQGVYSPLHF
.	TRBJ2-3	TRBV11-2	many	TGTGCCAGCAATAAGAGGGGTTCCGATACGCAGTATTTT	CASNKRGSDTQYF
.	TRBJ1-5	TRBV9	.	TGTGCCAGCAGCCAGGGACACTCCCTCAATCAGCCCCAGCATTTT	CASSQGHSLNQPQHF
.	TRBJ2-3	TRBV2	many	TGTGCCAGCGTCCTCCGCCCCGCTAGCACAGATACGCAGTATTTT	CASVLRPASTDTQYF
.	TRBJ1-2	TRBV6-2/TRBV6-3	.	TGTGCCAGCAGTCCCGGTGGTGTCGGCGGCTACACCTTC	CASSPGGVGGYTF
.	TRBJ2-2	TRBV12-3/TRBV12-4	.	TGTGCCAGCAGTCGAATTCAGAGATCCACCGGGGAGCTGTTTTTT	CASSRIQRSTGELFF
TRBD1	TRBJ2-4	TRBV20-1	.	TGCAGTGCTAGAGAGACCGGGACAGGGGCCAAAAACATTCAGTACTTC	CSARETGTGAKNIQYF
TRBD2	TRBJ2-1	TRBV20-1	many	TGCAGTGCTAGGGGGACTAACGATGAGCAGTTCTTC	CSARGTNDEQFF
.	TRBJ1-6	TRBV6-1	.	TGTGCCAGCAGTACCCCCCGGAGCTCCTATAATTCACCCCTCCACTTT	CASSTPRSSYNSPLHF